These 25 T cell receptor gamma chains came from one sample sequenced in a study of gamma delta lymphoproliferative disorders and STAT genes. PBMCs from patients and controls supplied the genomic DNA for sequencing. TCRdb reanalyzed the multiplex PCR reads using CATT. The sample records some 2,200 gamma-chain clones, approximately 12% being singletons. Sequencing was carried out using blood. The origin of the receptors is a human donor in good health.

This clone is judged medium-sized. The chain carries TRGV10 and TRGJ1 or TRGJ2. TCRdb records no J gene; here it was assigned by comparing the DNA to germline. TRGV10 is designated an ORF whose function remains uncertain. CDR3 size: 13 residues. The V gene end was trimmed by 8 bases and the J gene end by 0 bases; junction bases not matched to a gene: 5. The CDR3 nucleotides read TGTGCTGCGTGGGCCGTGAATTATTATAAGAAACTCTTT. Protein product: CAAWAVNYYKKLF.

This clone counts as medium-sized. This rearrangement joins TRGV8 to TRGJ1 or TRGJ2. Matching the DNA to germline supplied the J gene, which TCRdb does not give. CDR1 is VENAVY, CDR2 YDSYNSRV, per germline. The CDR3 totals 12 residues. V shed 0 bases and J 7 bases; nucleotides not matched to a gene: 3. CDR3: CATWDRKYKKLF. The CDR3 DNA sequence: TGTGCCACCTGGGATAGGAAATATAAGAAACTCTTT.

Judged by abundance, this clone is medium-sized (0.01 to 0.1%). The chain carries TRGV2 and TRGJ1 or TRGJ2. TCRdb records no J gene; here it was assigned by comparing the DNA to germline. V lost 0 bases and J lost 6; bases outside the gene matches: 8. CDR1 is EGSNGY, CDR2 YDSYNSKV, per germline. This CDR3 has 14 amino acids. The CDR3 region has the DNA TGTGCCACCTGGGACGGGCCTTGGGGTTATAAGAAACTCTTT. Translation gives CATWDGPWGYKKLF.

This clone was detected a few times. TCRdb lists the protein of a much larger clone for this DNA, which differs at residue 3, so this is likely a read error; the protein given here is translated from the DNA itself. The chain's CDR3 is CAAWDGLRKLF. The CDR3 DNA sequence: TGTGCCGCCTGGGACGGTCTCAGGAAACTCTTT. V and J are TRGV2 and TRGJ1 or TRGJ2. Since TCRdb gives no J gene, matching the DNA to germline was used here to assign it. CDR1 and CDR2 (germline): EGSNGY, YDSYNSKV. CDR3 size: 11 residues.

By proportion, this clone is medium-sized. The J gene is TRGJ1 or TRGJ2, the V gene TRGV11. The J gene, left out of TCRdb, was set here by checking the DNA against germline. TRGV11 is labeled an ORF, and its function is uncertain. CDR3 length: 16 amino acids. With 0 bases clipped from V and 3 bases from J, the junction kept 8 bases outside the gene matches. The CDR3 DNA follows: TGTGCCTGCTGGATTAGGCACGACGATCGTTATTATAAGAAACTCTTT. Encoded protein: CACWIRHDDRYYKKLF.

This clone occurred a few times. The chain combines TRGV4 with TRGJ1 or TRGJ2. Here the J gene was assigned by germline matching of the DNA, as TCRdb has none. The length of the CDR3 is 14 residues. Germline CDR1 is EGSTGY and CDR2 is YDSYTSSV. V lost 0 bases, J lost 5 bases, and 7 bases stayed unmatched. This chain's CDR3 is CATWDGLRNYKKLF. The CDR3 DNA is TGTGCCACCTGGGATGGGCTTCGTAATTATAAGAAACTCTTT.

This clone qualifies as medium-sized. The chain has TRGV8 and TRGJ1 or TRGJ2. No J gene is reported in TCRdb; it was inferred here by comparing the DNA with germline. Germline values: CDR1 VENAVY, CDR2 YDSYNSRV. The CDR3 consists of 16 residues. Germline trimming cut 0 bases from V and 3 bases from J; bases unmatched to any gene: 11. CDR3 sequence: CATWDRSGPVYYKKLF. CDR3 DNA: TGTGCCACCTGGGATAGGTCGGGTCCAGTTTATTATAAGAAACTCTTT.

This clone is medium-sized by share. The gene calls are TRGV4 and TRGJ1 or TRGJ2. No J segment appears in TCRdb, so it was assigned here by matching the sequence to germline. From germline, CDR1 is EGSTGY and CDR2 YDSYTSSV. After removal of 10 bases from V and 9 bases from J, the junction contained 9 bases not matched to a gene. The CDR3 extends over 10 amino acids. The CDR3 sequence is CATPGRKKLF. For the CDR3, the DNA is TGTGCCACTCCGGGACGTAAGAAACTCTTT.

This clone has more than one count but fewer than ten. CDR3 in amino acids: CATWTYKKLF. The CDR3 coding sequence is TGTGCCACCTGGACCTATAAGAAACTCTTT. The genes are TRGV4 and TRGJ1 or TRGJ2. The J gene was not available in TCRdb and was assigned here by matching the DNA to germline segments. Per germline, CDR1 EGSTGY and CDR2 YDSYTSSV. The junction had 3 bases not matched to a gene; V was cut back by 6 bases and J by 7 bases. This CDR3 is built from 10 residues.

Relative to its sample, this clone is medium-sized. Other DNA sequences in the sample encode the same CDR3. The chain carries TRGV9 and TRGJP. TCRdb lists no J gene, so it was determined here by aligning the DNA to germline. J lost 7 bases, V lost 0 bases, and 3 bases had no gene match. From germline, CDR1 is GITISATS and CDR2 ISYDGTV (reference sequence). This CDR3 is 16 amino acids long. The DNA for the CDR3 is TGTGCCTTGTGGGAGGTGCAGGAGTTGGGCAAAAAAATCAAGGTATTT. Translated, it gives CALWEVQELGKKIKVF.

By share, this clone ranks as medium-sized. The rearrangement links TRGV2 to TRGJ1 or TRGJ2. The J gene, left out of TCRdb, was set here by checking the DNA against germline. Germline CDR1 is EGSNGY and CDR2 is YDSYNSKV. The CDR3 contains 14 residues. J gave up 7 bases and V 0 bases, and 9 bases lay outside the gene matches. Here the CDR3 DNA reads TGTGCCACCTGGGACGGGCCATGTGGGTATAAGAAACTCTTT. The encoded protein is CATWDGPCGYKKLF.

This clone is large (0.1 to 1%) by share. The chain uses TRGV10 and TRGJP1. The J gene, missing from TCRdb, was assigned here through DNA to germline matching. TRGV10 is recorded as an ORF, its role being uncertain. V shed 8 bases and J 0 bases; nucleotides not matched to a gene: 7. The CDR3 runs to 15 residues. The CDR3 DNA reads as TGTGCTGCGTGGGACGTTCATACCACTGGTTGGTTCAAGATATTT. This codes for CAAWDVHTTGWFKIF.

This clone was seen only a few times. The chain couples TRGV9 to TRGJ1 or TRGJ2. Here the J gene came from matching the DNA to germline, since TCRdb omits it. V was clipped by 2 bases and J by 10 bases; unmatched bases: 8. The CDR3 has 12 residues. Germline CDR1 GITISATS, CDR2 ISYDGTV (reference sequence). For the CDR3, the DNA is TGTGCCTTGTGGGAGGCTTTACTAAAGAAACTCTTT. Its protein product is CALWEALLKKLF.

Judged by abundance, this clone is medium-sized (0.01 to 0.1%). This sequence joins TRGV10 and TRGJ1 or TRGJ2. Matching the DNA to germline supplied the J gene, which TCRdb does not give. TRGV10 falls under the ORF class, with uncertain function. The trim removed 8 bases at V and 4 bases at J, leaving 9 bases unmatched. The CDR3 contains 13 residues. CDR3 residues: CAAWERIYYKKLF. The CDR3 DNA follows: TGTGCTGCGTGGGAAAGAATATATTATAAGAAACTCTTT.

With regard to this clone: The limits of the CDR3 on the DNA are not certain, so only TCRdb's listed CDR3 is given. The V gene is TRGV11; the J gene was not called. TRGV11 is annotated as an ORF whose role is uncertain. The CDR3 adds up to 17 amino acids, both ends counted. The CDR3 reads CTTVPVRSSQGGFKKLF.

Within the sample, this clone is medium-sized. The chain is built from TRGV5 and TRGJ1 or TRGJ2. TCRdb does not report a J gene; here it was assigned by matching the DNA to germline references. Trimming cost V 1 base and J 3 bases; bases outside gene matches: 9. This CDR3 spans 15 amino acids. Germline CDR1 and CDR2: VINAFY and YDVSNSKD. The CDR3 nucleotides read TGTGCCACCTGGGACAGCTGCCATATTTATTATAAGAAACTCTTT. Translating gives CATWDSCHIYYKKLF.

By its share, this clone is medium-sized. This chain links TRGV2 with TRGJ1 or TRGJ2. TCRdb is silent on the J gene; assignment here came from matching the DNA to germline. V shed 3 bases and J 12 bases; nucleotides not matched to a gene: 8. Germline CDR1 is EGSNGY and CDR2 is YDSYNSKV. This CDR3 has 11 residues. The CDR3 reads CATWDPRGKLF. As DNA, the CDR3 is TGTGCCACCTGGGACCCCCGCGGGAAACTCTTT.

By sample fraction, this clone is medium-sized. This chain connects TRGV9 to TRGJ1 or TRGJ2. Assignment of the J gene here rests on matching the DNA to germline, because TCRdb gives none. V shed 11 bases, J shed 8 bases, and the junction held 9 bases outside the gene matches. Germline V gives CDR1 GITISATS, CDR2 ISYDGTV (reference sequence). This CDR3 comprises 10 residues. DNA of the CDR3: TGTGCCTGGGGCGAAAATAAGAAACTCTTT. Its protein product is CAWGENKKLF.

By share of the sample, this clone is large. The chain combines TRGV10 with TRGJP1. The J gene, left out of TCRdb, was set here by checking the DNA against germline. TRGV10 is an ORF, and what it does is uncertain. The CDR3 has 14 residues. V shed 8 bases, J shed 4 bases, and the junction held 8 bases outside the gene matches. Written as DNA, the CDR3 is TGTGCTGCGTGGGATTATGACACTGGTTGGTTCAAGATATTT. Translated: CAAWDYDTGWFKIF.

By share of the sample, this clone is medium-sized (0.01 to 0.1%). The V and J genes are TRGV9 and TRGJP. TCRdb supplies no J gene; here it was assigned by aligning the nucleotide sequence to germline. Germline loops: CDR1 GITISATS, CDR2 ISYDGTV (reference sequence). This CDR3 has 16 residues. V was pared by 2 bases and J by 7 bases, with 5 bases of the junction left unmatched. In DNA, the CDR3 is TGTGCCTTGTGGGAGGGAATTGAGTTGGGCAAAAAAATCAAGGTATTT. It specifies CALWEGIELGKKIKVF.

This clone is deemed medium-sized. The V call is TRGV4, the J call TRGJ1 or TRGJ2. No J gene is reported in TCRdb; it was inferred here by comparing the DNA with germline. This CDR3 region has 15 residues. CDR1 and CDR2 from the germline V gene are EGSTGY and YDSYTSSV. J was trimmed by 0 bases and V by 0 bases; bases with no gene match: 5. The CDR3 DNA sequence: TGTGCCACCTGGGATGGGCAAAGGAATTATTATAAGAAACTCTTT. Protein: CATWDGQRNYYKKLF.

This clone is deemed medium-sized. The chain couples TRGV4 to TRGJ1 or TRGJ2. As TCRdb names no J gene, one was assigned here on the basis of a DNA match to germline. After removal of 2 bases from V and 7 bases from J, the junction contained 8 bases not matched to a gene. Germline V CDR1 and CDR2: EGSTGY, YDSYTSSV. This CDR3 spans 13 amino acids. The CDR3 DNA is TGTGCCACCTGGGATGTCTTAAGCTATAAGAAACTCTTT. It translates to CATWDVLSYKKLF.

This clone appeared a few times. The protein TCRdb gives is from a much larger clone and does not agree with this DNA's translation at residue 3, likely a read error; the protein shown here comes from the DNA. V gene TRGV2 combines with J gene TRGJ1 or TRGJ2. TCRdb carries no J gene annotation; the J gene was assigned here by matching the DNA with germline. The CDR3 runs 12 residues. Germline CDR1 is EGSNGY and CDR2 is YDSYNSKV. This CDR3 is CASWLGRGKKLF. The CDR3 coding sequence is TGTGCCTCCTGGCTCGGGCGGGGGAAGAAACTCTTT.

The J gene has no call, while the V gene is TRGV10. TRGV10 is reported as an ORF; its role is uncertain. This CDR3 contains 9 residues. The CDR3 loop is CAAWDLVLF. CDR3 DNA sequence: TGTGCTGCGTGGGATTTGGTACTCTTT.

The rearrangement links TRGV9 to TRGJ1 or TRGJ2. Germline matching of the DNA provided the J gene here, since TCRdb leaves it blank. Trimming cost V 0 bases and J 11 bases; bases outside gene matches: 10. Germline CDR1 reads GITISATS; CDR2 reads ISYDGTV (reference sequence). This CDR3 spans 13 amino acids. This chain's CDR3 is CALWEVRDSEKLF. The CDR3 DNA is TGTGCCTTGTGGGAGGTGCGGGATTCTGAGAAACTCTTT.